One sample yielded the 15 T cell receptor beta chains listed below, sequenced in a study of blood T cells in healthy people across ages. With a J-beta primer mix and a sample-barcoded 5' primer, a second PCR ran roughly 6 to 11 cycles. TCRdb itself ran the 5' RACE reads through MiXCR, one entry per CDR3 protein. This sample has about a million distinct CDR3 sequences, with 35% to 45% found just once. The specimen sequenced was blood. These receptors came from a man aged 18 to 30 in good health.

As regards this clonotype: A much larger clonotype is one base distant, so this may be a read error. DNA of the CDR3: TGCGCCAGCAGCCAAGATCTGCTGTGGACAGCTCACAATGAGCAGTACTTC. This codes for CASSQDLLWTAHNEQYF. The chain has TRBV4-3 and TRBJ2-5, with TRBD1 as a possible D gene (6 bases). This CDR3 is built from 17 residues. Germline V gene data show CDR1 as LGHNA and CDR2 as YSLEER. V gave up 0 bases and J gave up 11 bases, with 25 bases separating them.

This clonotype was counted between two and nine times. CDR3 nucleotides: TGCAGTGCTAGACTCTGGACAGAACGGGGAAAACTGTTTTTT. It encodes CSARLWTERGKLFF. The chain is built from TRBV20-1 and TRBJ1-4, with D possibly TRBD1 on 6 matching bases. In germline, CDR1 is DFQATT, CDR2 SNEGSKA (reference sequence). The V and J ends lost 2 bases and 10 bases respectively, with 17 bases between them. This CDR3 comprises 14 residues.

This clonotype was recorded a few times. The gene calls are TRBV6-5 and TRBJ1-2; the D is unclear. Deletions cut 5 bases from V and 3 bases from J, with 19 bases between. The CDR3 has 16 amino acids. From germline, CDR1 is MNHEY and CDR2 SVGAGI. CDR3 coding DNA: TGTGCCAGCAGTACGACCGACACCAACCAGTACTATGGCTACACCTTC. Translation: CASSTTDTNQYYGYTF.

The sample holds one count of this clonotype. The CDR3 loop reads CASSSAPFGYTF. CDR3 in DNA: TGTGCCAGCAGCTCCGCACCCTTCGGCTACACCTTC. V is TRBV7-9 and J is TRBJ1-2; D is unclear. From germline, CDR1 is SEHNR and CDR2 FQNEAQ (reference sequence). CDR3 length equals 12 residues. Trimming cost V 4 bases and J 8 bases, with 11 bases left between them.

The V gene is TRBV5-1, the J gene TRBJ2-1; TRBD2 aligns across 13 bases. V was clipped by 4 bases and J by 9 bases; unmatched bases: 13. CDR1 and CDR2 from the germline V gene are SGHRS and YFSETQ. The CDR3 spans 17 residues. The CDR3 DNA sequence: TGCGCCAGCAGCCAAACTAGCGGGGGGGCCCAGTATTCTGAGCAGTTCTTC. Its protein is CASSQTSGGAQYSEQFF.

The rearrangement links TRBV7-2 to TRBJ1-1, with TRBD1 identical over 8 bases. The CDR3 is 15 residues long. Losses at the gene ends were 3 bases for V and 1 base for J; bases not matched to a gene: 4. Germline V gives CDR1 SGHTA, CDR2 FQGNSA. This CDR3 is CASSFHGQGNTEAFF. The CDR3 nucleotides read TGTGCCAGCAGCTTCCACGGACAGGGGAACACTGAAGCTTTCTTT.

In the case of this clonotype: A junction boundary mismatches the germline segment, possibly from a read error. This chain joins TRBV5-1 and TRBJ2-7; TRBD1 matches 10 bases. This CDR3 is 16 amino acids long. In germline, CDR1 is SGHRS, CDR2 YFSETQ. The CDR3: CASSIEGQGIFYGQYF. DNA for the CDR3: TGCGCCAGCAGCATAGAGGGACAGGGGATTTTCTACGGGCAGTACTTC.

The rearrangement links TRBV7-2 to TRBJ2-1, with TRBD2 matching over 7 bases. Trimming took 5 bases from V and 13 from J; bases not matched to a gene: 11. CDR1 and CDR2 (germline): SGHTA, FQGNSA. This CDR3 region has 13 residues. Here the CDR3 DNA reads TGTGCCAGCAGCCTAACTAGCGCAGAGACCCAGTTCTTC. Protein product: CASSLTSAETQFF.

Notes on this clonotype: The junction departs from the called germline gene at one end, perhaps through a read error. The V call is TRBV20-1, the J call TRBJ1-5; TRBD1 is a possible D gene (5 bases). The CDR3 has 15 residues. Germline CDR1 reads DFQATT; CDR2 reads SNEGSKA (reference sequence). The CDR3 region is CNARPDSLPNQPQHF. DNA for the CDR3: TGCAATGCTAGACCAGACAGCCTACCCAATCAGCCCCAGCATTTT.

This clonotype was recorded a few times. The CDR3 DNA sequence: TGTGCCAGCAGTTACTCATACTACGACTTTCGAAGTAGCACAGATACGCAGTATTTT. Its translation is CASSYSYYDFRSSTDTQYF. The chain is built from TRBV6-5 and TRBJ2-3; D ambiguous. V was shortened by 0 bases and J by 0 bases, with 19 bases between the two germline ends. This CDR3 spans 19 amino acids. Per the germline V gene, CDR1 is MNHEY and CDR2 is SVGAGI.

This chain uses TRBV29-1 with TRBJ1-1; 8 nucleotides match TRBD1. CDR3 length equals 15 residues. V shed 7 bases, J shed 5 bases, and the junction held 15 bases outside the gene matches. Germline V CDR1 and CDR2: SQVTM, ANQGSEA. CDR3 in DNA: TGCAGCGCCCGAAGCCCCGGACAGGGTTGGACTGAAGCTTTCTTT. Translation gives CSARSPGQGWTEAFF.

This clonotype was observed a handful of times. V is TRBV12-3 or TRBV12-4 and J is TRBJ1-1; D is possibly TRBD1 (5 bases). The length of the CDR3 is 15 residues. Trimming stripped 2 bases from V and 1 base from J, with 11 bases between. The CDR3 DNA sequence: TGTGCCAGCAGTTTATGGGTACAGGAGAACACTGAAGCTTTCTTT. Translating gives CASSLWVQENTEAFF.

The V and J genes are TRBV12-3 or TRBV12-4 and TRBJ1-2, with D tentatively TRBD1 (5 bases). The V end was cut by 6 bases, the J end by 8 bases, with 19 bases between. CDR3 length: 14 amino acids. As DNA, the CDR3 is TGTGCCAGCAGCCGAACCCCGCAGGGTTCAGGCTACACCTTC. As protein: CASSRTPQGSGYTF.

The chain carries TRBV12-3 or TRBV12-4 and TRBJ1-4, with D possibly being TRBD1 (5 bases). The CDR3 extends over 15 amino acids. Trimming pared 6 bases from V and 8 bases from J, leaving 19 bases between. CDR3 sequence: CASSPTTDRWEKLFF. CDR3 DNA sequence: TGTGCCAGCAGCCCTACGACAGACCGGTGGGAAAAACTGTTTTTT.

In this sample, this clonotype turned up many times. J is TRBJ1-2 and V is TRBV27; 8 bases align to TRBD1. The germline V gene encodes CDR1 MNHEY and CDR2 SMNVEV (reference sequence). The length of the CDR3 is 13 residues. The ends lost 3 bases at V and 6 bases at J; junction bases unmatched: 3. CDR3 sequence (DNA): TGTGCCAGCAGTTTCTCAGGGGGCGATGGCTACACCTTC. It yields the protein CASSFSGGDGYTF.